The 21 T cell receptor beta chains reported below all come from one sample, sequenced in a study of chemoradiotherapy in HPV16-positive cancers. Data came from immunoSEQ multiplex PCR; TCRdb stores just in-frame clones and leaves some out. The table records roughly 12,000 clones, approximately 79% of them present only once. Collection of the sample occurred from a patient who underwent chemoradiotherapy. These receptors all stem from a human donor with HPV-associated anogenital cancer.

The chain recombines TRBV15 with TRBJ2-3; possible D gene TRBD1, 5 bases. Trimming took 0 bases from V and 4 from J, leaving 8 bases between them. Looked up from germline, CDR1 is LNHNV and CDR2 is YYDKDF (reference sequence). This CDR3 region has 14 residues. CDR3 sequence reads: CATSRDRTPDTQYF. DNA for the CDR3: TGTGCCACCAGCAGAGATCGGACACCAGATACGCAGTATTTT.

The rearrangement uses TRBV15 and TRBJ2-5; the D gene is possibly TRBD2 (5 bases). V lost 0 bases to trimming and J lost 3 bases, with 14 bases between them. CDR1 and CDR2 from the germline V gene are LNHNV and YYDKDF (reference sequence). This CDR3 contains 16 residues. CDR3 sequence (DNA): TGTGCCACCAGCAGAGATACTCCTACGGGAAAAGAGACCCAGTACTTC. As protein: CATSRDTPTGKETQYF.

The chain has TRBV29-1 and TRBJ2-7, with 9 nucleotides matching TRBD1. CDR1 is SQVTM and CDR2 is ANQGSEA in the germline V gene. The CDR3 has 13 residues. Trimming cost V 8 bases and J 4 bases; bases outside gene matches: 9. The CDR3 region is CSFSGTGIYEQYF. In DNA, the CDR3 is TGCAGCTTCTCCGGGACAGGGATTTACGAGCAGTACTTC.

The CDR3 region is CASSFHGLSGANVLTF. The DNA of the CDR3 is TGTGCCAGCAGTTTCCATGGGCTCTCTGGGGCCAACGTCCTGACTTTC. This chain joins TRBV28 and TRBJ2-6; no reliable D call. The V gene lost 3 bases and the J gene lost 0 bases, with 9 bases spanning the gap. The CDR3 consists of 16 residues. Germline V gene data show CDR1 as MDHEN and CDR2 as SYDVKM.

The chain employs TRBV5-1 and TRBJ2-3, with a tentative D call TRBD1 (6 bases). This CDR3 has 15 residues. V lost 4 bases to trimming and J lost 2 bases, with 14 bases between them. Germline CDR1 reads SGHRS; CDR2 reads YFSETQ. The CDR3 reads CASSTGQTFTDTQYF. CDR3 coding DNA: TGCGCCAGCAGCACAGGACAGACGTTCACAGATACGCAGTATTTT.

V gene TRBV7-9 combines with J gene TRBJ2-6; TRBD1 matches at 7 bases. CDR1 and CDR2 (germline): SEHNR, FQNEAQ (reference sequence). The CDR3 length is 19 residues. Trimming removed 2 bases from V and 0 bases from J; junction bases left unmatched: 10. CDR3 nucleotides: TGTGCCAGCAGCTTAAGGCGCGACAGGGCGTTCTCTGGGGCCAACGTCCTGACTTTC. This encodes CASSLRRDRAFSGANVLTF.

The chain recombines TRBV6-1 with TRBJ1-4; D gene ambiguous. V dropped 2 bases and J dropped 8 bases, with 12 bases sitting between them. This CDR3 spans 14 amino acids. Germline CDR1 reads MNHNS; CDR2 reads SASEGT. CDR3 bases: TGTGCCAGCAGTGAAAGAGGATCGCGAGAAAAACTGTTTTTT. It is translated as CASSERGSREKLFF.

The chain employs TRBV29-1 and TRBJ2-3; 11 bases agree with TRBD2. This CDR3 is built from 12 residues. Germline CDR1 SQVTM, CDR2 ANQGSEA. J gave up 6 bases and V 7 bases, and 3 bases lay outside the gene matches. In DNA, the CDR3 is TGCAGCGCTAGGACTAGCGGGGATACGCAGTATTTT. Its translation is CSARTSGDTQYF.

The V call is TRBV6-5, the J call TRBJ2-1; 9 nucleotides align to TRBD2. CDR1 and CDR2 from the germline V gene are MNHEY and SVGAGI. With 5 bases clipped from V and 8 bases from J, the junction kept 10 bases outside the gene matches. CDR3 size: 15 residues. The CDR3 region is CASSGGGRAAHEQFF. The CDR3 DNA reads TGTGCCAGCAGTGGGGGCGGGAGGGCCGCTCATGAGCAGTTCTTC.

This clone has a handful of counts. This sequence joins TRBV6-6 and TRBJ2-7; D possibly corresponds to TRBD2 (5 bases). Trimming took 5 bases from V and 0 from J, leaving 14 bases between them. The CDR3 is 15 residues long. Germline CDR1 MNHNY, CDR2 SVGAGI (reference sequence). Here the CDR3 DNA reads TGTGCCAGCAGTCAACTCTACGGACTCTCCTACGAGCAGTACTTC. Amino acid sequence: CASSQLYGLSYEQYF.

This rearrangement joins TRBV18 to TRBJ2-2; D not certain. The CDR3 is 16 amino acids. Germline V gene data show CDR1 as KGHSH and CDR2 as LQKENI. Trimming removed 1 base from V and 1 base from J, with 10 bases in between. The CDR3 sequence: CASSPRNSVNTGELFF. In DNA, the CDR3 is TGTGCCAGCTCACCACGGAATTCCGTGAACACCGGGGAGCTGTTTTTT.

The genes are TRBV2 and TRBJ1-5; D is perhaps TRBD1 (5 bases). The CDR3 runs 15 residues. Trimming left V 4 bases short and J 2 bases short, with 12 bases between. Germline CDR1 SNHLY, CDR2 FYNNEI. The DNA of the CDR3 is TGTGCCAGCAGTGTCGGCAGGGCGGGCAATCAGCCCCAGCATTTT. Amino acid sequence: CASSVGRAGNQPQHF.

This clone was seen a handful of times. The chain uses TRBV7-6 and TRBJ1-2, with D perhaps matching TRBD1 (6 bases). The V and J ends lost 1 base and 0 bases respectively, with 12 bases between them. CDR3 size: 16 residues. Germline-derived CDR1 and CDR2 are SGHVS and FNYEAQ. For the CDR3, the DNA is TGTGCCAGCAGCTTAGTTCAGGGGAGAACTAACTATGGCTACACCTTC. Its translation is CASSLVQGRTNYGYTF.

The DNA for the CDR3 is TGTGCCAGCAGCCCGGGACTAGCGGATACCTACGAGCAGTACTTC. Protein sequence: CASSPGLADTYEQYF. The gene calls are TRBV9 and TRBJ2-7; TRBD2 agrees at 11 bases. CDR1 is SGDLS and CDR2 is YYNGEE in the germline V gene. CDR3 length: 15 residues. With 4 bases clipped from V and 2 bases from J, the junction kept 5 bases outside the gene matches.

The chain uses TRBV19 and TRBJ2-3; 11 nucleotides match TRBD2. Germline V gives CDR1 LNHDA, CDR2 SQIVND (reference sequence). The CDR3 extends over 15 amino acids. V was clipped by 3 bases and J by 7 bases; unmatched bases: 6. The CDR3 loop is CASSIGTSGRYTQYF. CDR3 nucleotides: TGTGCCAGTAGTATCGGGACTAGCGGAAGATATACGCAGTATTTT.

The chain employs TRBV5-1 and TRBJ2-7; 8 bases are a match to TRBD2. Germline V gene data show CDR1 as SGHRS and CDR2 as YFSETQ. V shed 6 bases, J shed 6 bases, and the junction held 11 bases outside the gene matches. This CDR3 contains 14 residues. In DNA, the CDR3 is TGCGCCAGCACCCCCGGGGGGGCGAGCGGCGAGCAGTACTTC. It codes for CASTPGGASGEQYF.

The genes are TRBV6-4 and TRBJ1-2; a possible D gene is TRBD1 (6 bases). V was trimmed by 2 bases and J by 3 bases, leaving 13 bases between them. CDR1 MRHNA and CDR2 SNTAGT come from the germline V gene. The CDR3 runs to 15 residues. The CDR3 DNA reads TGTGCCAGCAGTGACGATGGAGGGGGAGACTATGGCTACACCTTC. This codes for CASSDDGGGDYGYTF.

This chain links TRBV7-8 with TRBJ2-3, with 9 positions matching TRBD2. J gave up 0 bases and V 0 bases, and 10 bases lay outside the gene matches. Germline V gene data show CDR1 as SGHVS and CDR2 as FQNEAQ. The CDR3 runs to 19 residues. CDR3 bases: TGTGCCAGCAGCTTAGCGCGGCTAGCGGGACCCTATAGCACAGATACGCAGTATTTT. The encoded protein is CASSLARLAGPYSTDTQYF.

In this sample, this clone turned up once. The chain carries TRBV7-2 and TRBJ2-1, with a weak D call TRBD2 (6 bases). Trimming removed 3 bases from V and 9 bases from J, with 15 bases in between. Germline CDR1 SGHTA, CDR2 FQGNSA. This CDR3 comprises 14 residues. CDR3 residues: CASSLDRTTFEQFF. The CDR3, as DNA: TGTGCCAGCAGCTTGGATAGGACTACCTTTGAGCAGTTCTTC.

DNA for the CDR3: TGTGCCAGTAGTCCCGACAGCTCAGATACGCAGTATTTT. This sequence encodes CASSPDSSDTQYF. The chain employs TRBV19 and TRBJ2-3; D is perhaps TRBD1 (5 bases). Trimming removed 5 bases at V and 4 bases at J, with 10 bases between. CDR1 LNHDA and CDR2 SQIVND come from the germline V gene (reference sequence). This CDR3 contains 13 residues.

With regard to this clone: The junction departs from the called germline gene at one end, perhaps through a read error. In the same sample, other DNA sequences code for this CDR3. V is TRBV6-1 and J is TRBJ1-5; D perhaps matches TRBD1 (5 bases). CDR3 size: 14 residues. The germline V gene encodes CDR1 MNHNS and CDR2 SASEGT. CDR3 region: CASSESGTHQPQHF. CDR3 nucleotide sequence: TGTGCCAGTAGTGAATCCGGGACTCATCAGCCCCAGCATTTT.